This T cell receptor (beta chain) appears in the sequencing data of a study of blood T cell repertoires in COVID-19. Libraries were prepared by immunoSEQ multiplex PCR; TCRdb keeps only in-frame clonotypes and omits some of them. The sample lists under 250,000 clones; approximately 85% were seen once. The CDR3 has 14 amino acids. V lost 0 bases to trimming and J lost 4 bases; unmatched junction nucleotides: 2. The germline V gene has CDR1 SQVTM and CDR2 ANQGSEA. The chain recombines TRBV29-1 with TRBJ2-4; 8 bases align to TRBD1. This receptor was obtained from a woman in her sixties or seventies with acute or convalescent COVID-19. The sequenced sample consisted of peripheral blood. The CDR3 DNA reads as TGCAGCGTTGAAGAAGGACAGGGTAAAAACATTCAGTACTTC. Protein product: CSVEEGQGKNIQYF. Drawing the rest from reference TRBV29-1 and TRBJ2-4, the complete variable domain is SAVISQKPSRDICQRGTSLTIQCQVDSQVTMMFWYRQQPGQSLTLIATANQGSEATYESGFVIDKFPISRPNLTFSTLTVSNMSPEDSSIYLCSVEEGQGKNIQYFGAGTRLSVL.